This TCR beta chain was sequenced in a study of radiotherapy plus CTLA-4 blockade in lung cancer. Study observations and caveats: Radiotherapy was combined with ipilimumab, and tumor-derived TCR clones then expanded in blood.

Assay: immunoSEQ multiplex PCR; the TCRdb copy retains only in-frame clones and omits some. The data show 56,000 or so clones, around four fifths seen once. CDR1 and CDR2 (germline): SGHRS, YFSETQ. V lost 0 bases to trimming and J lost 12 bases; unmatched junction nucleotides: 7. The CDR3 is 14 residues long. This clone was counted once. Its antigen remains unidentified. This sequence was found in a human donor with non-small cell lung cancer who had a partial response to radiotherapy plus ipilimumab. The chain combines TRBV5-1 with TRBJ2-1; TRBD2 agrees at 9 bases. The sample here was peripheral blood, taken from a patient treated with radiotherapy plus ipilimumab. CDR3 in DNA: TGCGCCAGCAGCTTGGTTGGGACTAGCCCTGGGCAGTTCTTC. Protein: CASSLVGTSPGQFF.